Listed here are 2 T cell receptor beta chains from one sample, sequenced in a study of tumor-infiltrating lymphocytes in primary liver carcinoma. Scientists recovered RNA and DNA together from around 18-30 mg of unsorted bulk tissue. The template, about 540 ng total RNA, yielded TCR beta cDNA made with a constant-region primer. Nested multiplex PCR, run for three rounds with slightly modified ARM-PCR, yielded TCR beta libraries. Use of TRBV1-TRBV30 forward primers with a C-beta reverse primer characterized the first two PCR rounds, which lasted about 10 cycles each. MiXCR, applied by TCRdb to the multiplex PCR reads, yields one record per CDR3 protein. This repertoire shows 60,000 to 90,000 distinct CDR3 sequences, roughly 69% found once; its top ten account for 25% to 35%. The source material was liver tumor tissue from sampling region 4. Stated subset: tumor region T4, right-lateral pole. These receptor sequences come from a man in his forties or fifties with primary liver carcinoma and hepatitis B virus infection.

The sample holds a few counts of this clonotype. A clone one base away is much larger, so this may be a read error. CDR3 nucleotides: TGTGCCAGCTGTTTAAAGGATACGCAGTATTTT. It translates to CASCLKDTQYF. The rearrangement joins TRBV5-5 to TRBJ2-3; the D is unclear. V was trimmed by 7 bases and J by 6 bases, leaving 9 bases between them. This CDR3 spans 11 amino acids. Germline lookup yields CDR1 SGHKS and CDR2 YYEKEE (reference sequence).

Notes on this clonotype: Possible read error: a much larger clone is one base away. The V and J genes are TRBV5-5 and TRBJ2-7, with 9 positions matching TRBD1. Looked up from germline, CDR1 is SGHKS and CDR2 is YYEKEE (reference sequence). This CDR3 comprises 15 residues. CDR3 protein: CASSPRDRVVREHYF. In DNA form, the CDR3 reads TGTGCCAGCAGCCCCCGGGACAGGGTGGTTCGGGAGCATTACTTC.